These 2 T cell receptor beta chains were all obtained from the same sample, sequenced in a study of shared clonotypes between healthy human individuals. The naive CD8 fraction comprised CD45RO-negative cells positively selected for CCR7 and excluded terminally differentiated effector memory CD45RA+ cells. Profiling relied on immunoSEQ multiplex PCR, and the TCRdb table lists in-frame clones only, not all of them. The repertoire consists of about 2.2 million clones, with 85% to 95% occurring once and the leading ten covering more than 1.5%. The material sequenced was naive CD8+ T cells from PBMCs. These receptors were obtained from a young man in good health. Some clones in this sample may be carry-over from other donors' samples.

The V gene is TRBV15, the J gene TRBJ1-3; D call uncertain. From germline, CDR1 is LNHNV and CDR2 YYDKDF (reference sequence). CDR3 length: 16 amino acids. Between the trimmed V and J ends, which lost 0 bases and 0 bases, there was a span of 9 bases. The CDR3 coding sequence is TGTGCCACCAGCAGAGATAAGGGCCTCTCTGGAAACACCATATATTTT. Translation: CATSRDKGLSGNTIYF.

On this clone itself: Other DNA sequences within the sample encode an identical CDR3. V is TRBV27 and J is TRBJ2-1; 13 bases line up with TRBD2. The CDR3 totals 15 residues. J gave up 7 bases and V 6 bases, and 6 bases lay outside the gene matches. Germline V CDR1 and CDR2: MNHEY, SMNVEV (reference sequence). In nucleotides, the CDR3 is TGTGCCAGCAGCTACGGACTAGCGGGAGTAAATGAGCAGTTCTTC. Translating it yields CASSYGLAGVNEQFF.